Below, 18 T cell receptor beta chains from the same sample are listed, as sequenced in a study of blood T cell repertoires in COVID-19. Repertoires were generated with immunoSEQ multiplex PCR, while TCRdb's copy carries only in-frame clones and drops some. The sample has 150,000 to 200,000 clones, approximately 80% seen once; the top ten hold roughly 13%. Sequenced: peripheral blood. The receptors were gathered from an elderly woman with acute or convalescent COVID-19.

J is TRBJ2-1 and V is TRBV27, with 8 positions matching TRBD1. The CDR3 sequence is 16 residues long. Germline V gene lookup returns CDR1 MNHEY and CDR2 SMNVEV (reference sequence). With 4 bases clipped from V and 5 bases from J, the junction kept 10 bases outside the gene matches. The DNA for the CDR3 is TGTGCCAGCAGTTCCCTCCGGACAGGGACCGACAATGAGCAGTTCTTC. As protein: CASSSLRTGTDNEQFF.

The chain recombines TRBV6-5 with TRBJ1-2; 7 bases agree with TRBD1. V dropped 6 bases and J dropped 8; count of bases not matched to a gene: 12. CDR3 length: 14 amino acids. The V gene's germline CDR1 is MNHEY and CDR2 SVGAGI. The CDR3 DNA is TGTGCCAGCAGGGACCCCGGCAGGGGGGACGGCTACACCTTC. This gives the protein CASRDPGRGDGYTF.

In nucleotides, the CDR3 is TGTGCCAGCAGTCCAGCTGGGACAGGGGGCCCTTCACCCCTCCACTTT. Translated, it gives CASSPAGTGGPSPLHF. The chain combines TRBV2 with TRBJ1-6; TRBD1 matches at 12 bases. The CDR3 totals 16 residues. The V gene's germline CDR1 is SNHLY and CDR2 FYNNEI. V lost 5 bases to trimming and J lost 9 bases; unmatched junction nucleotides: 8.

This sequence joins TRBV12-3 or TRBV12-4 and TRBJ1-1, with 7 bases that match TRBD1. The CDR3 consists of 13 residues. Trimming removed 7 bases from V and 9 bases from J; junction bases left unmatched: 11. DNA for the CDR3: TGTGCCAGCATCTCTCCGGGACAGTTGAAAGCTTTCTTT. Its protein product is CASISPGQLKAFF.

The chain combines TRBV7-8 with TRBJ1-1; tentatively, D is TRBD1 (5 bases). The germline V and J ends were trimmed by 2 bases and 2 bases, with 9 bases remaining between them. The CDR3 extends over 14 amino acids. The germline V gene has CDR1 SGHVS and CDR2 FQNEAQ. This CDR3 reads CASSLLTENTEAFF. CDR3 nucleotides: TGTGCCAGCAGCTTATTGACAGAAAACACTGAAGCTTTCTTT.

The rearrangement links TRBV25-1 to TRBJ2-3; 7 bases are shared with TRBD2. The germline V gene encodes CDR1 MGHDK and CDR2 SYGVNS. This CDR3 has 16 residues. V shed 7 bases and J 3 bases; nucleotides not matched to a gene: 13. In DNA, the CDR3 is TGTGCCAGCACTCGGGGGGATGGGGGAGGGACAGATACGCAGTATTTT. Translation: CASTRGDGGGTDTQYF.

The V call is TRBV19, the J call TRBJ2-1, with a weak D call TRBD2 (7 bases). The CDR3 loop spans 14 amino acids. Germline V CDR1 and CDR2: LNHDA, SQIVND (reference sequence). V was trimmed by 7 bases and J by 1 base, leaving 11 bases between them. The CDR3 spells CASKRGASYNEQFF. The CDR3 nucleotides are TGTGCCAGTAAACGGGGGGCTTCCTACAATGAGCAGTTCTTC.

This clone was counted between two and nine times. This chain links TRBV19 with TRBJ2-6; 11 nucleotides align to TRBD1. The V gene's germline CDR1 is LNHDA and CDR2 SQIVND (reference sequence). This CDR3 has 20 amino acids. Unmatched junction bases numbered 18, after V lost 8 bases and J lost 3 bases. CDR3 bases: TGTGCCAGTCGATCCTTCAAGGGACAGGGGGATTTGTTTGGGGCCAACGTCCTGACTTTC. The encoded protein is CASRSFKGQGDLFGANVLTF.

This chain connects TRBV12-3 or TRBV12-4 to TRBJ2-7; 7 positions agree with TRBD1. The CDR3 covers 13 residues. Losses at the gene ends were 6 bases for V and 5 bases for J; bases not matched to a gene: 7. The CDR3 DNA follows: TGTGCCAGCAGACAGACAGGGTTTGACGAGCAGTACTTC. It specifies CASRQTGFDEQYF.

This chain joins TRBV11-2 and TRBJ2-7; 7 nucleotides agree with TRBD1. CDR3 size: 17 residues. J gave up 4 bases and V 0 bases, and 12 bases lay outside the gene matches. The germline V gene encodes CDR1 SGHAT and CDR2 FQNNGV. For the CDR3, the DNA is TGTGCCAGCAGCTTAGACCCCGACAGGGCCGCCCTTTACGAGCAGTACTTC. This translates into CASSLDPDRAALYEQYF.

The DNA of the CDR3 is TGCAGCGCCCTGGGGGCCACTAATGAAAAACTGTTTTTT. Its translation: CSALGATNEKLFF. The genes are TRBV29-1 and TRBJ1-4; D is possibly TRBD1 (6 bases). The CDR3 sequence is 13 residues long. With 7 bases removed from V and 2 bases from J, the gap between germline ends came to 11 bases. The germline CDR1 and CDR2 sequences are SQVTM and ANQGSEA.

The chain has TRBV5-1 and TRBJ1-1; no definite D call. CDR1 and CDR2 from the germline V gene are SGHRS and YFSETQ. The CDR3 runs 14 residues. V was shortened by 0 bases and J by 5 bases, with 11 bases between the two germline ends. Written as DNA, the CDR3 is TGCGCCAGCAGCTTGGGGGGAGATCGGACTGAAGCTTTCTTT. It codes for CASSLGGDRTEAFF.

The CDR3 nucleotides are TGCGCCAGCAGCCCGGGACAGAACTCCTACGAGCAGTACTTC. Its translation: CASSPGQNSYEQYF. This chain links TRBV5-1 with TRBJ2-7; 7 positions agree with TRBD1. Germline CDR1 SGHRS, CDR2 YFSETQ. The CDR3 runs to 14 residues. Trimming cost V 4 bases and J 0 bases; bases outside gene matches: 4.

The chain links TRBV29-1 to TRBJ2-1; 11 bases are shared with TRBD1. The CDR3 runs to 13 residues. Germline trimming cut 5 bases from V and 7 bases from J; bases unmatched to any gene: 4. CDR1 and CDR2 (germline): SQVTM, ANQGSEA. Here the CDR3 DNA reads TGCAGCGTTTTACGGGACAGGGGGAATGAGCAGTTCTTC. Amino acid sequence: CSVLRDRGNEQFF.

The CDR3 nucleotides are TGCGCCAGCAGCTTAGGAGGGAGGACCACAGATACGCAGTATTTT. Its protein is CASSLGGRTTDTQYF. V and J are TRBV5-1 and TRBJ2-3, with D maybe TRBD2 (6 bases). This CDR3 comprises 15 residues. Trimming removed 2 bases from V and 2 bases from J, with 12 bases in between. Germline CDR1 SGHRS, CDR2 YFSETQ.

V and J are TRBV3-1 (or the pseudogene TRBV3-2) and TRBJ1-6; 8 nucleotides agree with TRBD1. The CDR3 totals 18 residues. Germline V gives CDR1 LGHDT, CDR2 YNNKEL (reference sequence). V trimming: 3 bases; J trimming: 7 bases; junction bases outside the gene matches: 14. The CDR3: CASSHQLGGQGLNSPLHF. The CDR3 bases are TGTGCCAGCAGCCACCAGTTAGGAGGACAGGGCCTGAATTCACCCCTCCACTTT.

This chain links TRBV18 with TRBJ1-2, with 9 bases that match TRBD1. This CDR3 is 14 amino acids long. The junction had 6 bases not matched to a gene; V was cut back by 6 bases and J by 4 bases. CDR1 is KGHSH and CDR2 is LQKENI in the germline V gene. The CDR3 protein is CASSWGQGTYGYTF. As DNA, the CDR3 is TGTGCCAGCTCCTGGGGACAGGGAACCTATGGCTACACCTTC.

The CDR3 DNA sequence: TGCGCCAGCAGCCGGGTGGGCTCCTACAATGAGCAGTTCTTC. Encoded protein: CASSRVGSYNEQFF. J is TRBJ2-1 and V is TRBV10-1, with D unresolved. The ends were cut back, 6 bases at V and 0 bases at J, with 9 bases in the middle. Germline CDR1 reads WNHNN; CDR2 reads SYGVQD (reference sequence). This CDR3 contains 14 residues.